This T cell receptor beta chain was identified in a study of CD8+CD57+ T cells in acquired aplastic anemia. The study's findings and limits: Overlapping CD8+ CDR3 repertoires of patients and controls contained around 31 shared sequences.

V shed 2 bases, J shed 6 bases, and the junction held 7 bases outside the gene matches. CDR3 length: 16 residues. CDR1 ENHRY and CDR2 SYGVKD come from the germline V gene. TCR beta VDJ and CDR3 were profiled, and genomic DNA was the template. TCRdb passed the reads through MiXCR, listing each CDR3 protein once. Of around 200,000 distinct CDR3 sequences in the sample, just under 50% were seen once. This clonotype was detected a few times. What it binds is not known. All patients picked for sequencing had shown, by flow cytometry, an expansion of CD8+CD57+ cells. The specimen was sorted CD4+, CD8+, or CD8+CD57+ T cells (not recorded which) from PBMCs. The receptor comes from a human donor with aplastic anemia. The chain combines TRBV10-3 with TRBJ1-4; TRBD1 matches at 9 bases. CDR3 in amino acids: CAISEPGQGGDEKLFF. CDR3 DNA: TGTGCCATCAGTGAGCCGGGACAGGGAGGGGATGAAAAACTGTTTTTT.